This T cell receptor beta chain originates from a study of CD8+CD57+ T cells in acquired aplastic anemia. Study-level background: The DNA of sorted CD4+ and CD8+ cells averaged roughly 3.2 ug.

This CDR3 has 15 residues. The V gene's germline CDR1 is PRHDT and CDR2 FYEKMQ (reference sequence). The V end was cut by 1 base, the J end by 5 bases, with 12 bases between. Profiles of TCR beta VDJ and CDR3 were generated from a genomic DNA template. TCRdb passed the reads through MiXCR, listing each CDR3 protein once. This table holds around 200,000 distinct CDR3 sequences, roughly 56% found once. The receptor's source is a human donor in good health, serving as a control. This chain connects TRBV13 to TRBJ2-1; perhaps TRBD2 as D (7 bases). The specimen was sorted CD4+, CD8+, or CD8+CD57+ T cells (not recorded which) from PBMCs. CDR3 in DNA: TGTGCCAGCAGCTTAGAGGGGGGGGGAAACAATGAGCAGTTCTTC. This codes for CASSLEGGGNNEQFF.